The 10 T cell receptor beta chains reported below all come from one sample, sequenced in a study of PD-1 blockade in classical Hodgkin lymphoma. In every patient, relapse followed autologous stem cell transplantation, while exposure to brentuximab vedotin differed. Here immunoSEQ multiplex PCR was the method, and the copy in TCRdb shows in-frame clones only, minus some. The data show about 15,000 clones, over 70% seen once. The material was peripheral blood mononuclear cells (PBMCs), obtained before the second cycle of nivolumab. All receptors derive from a human donor with classical Hodgkin lymphoma.

This chain links TRBV30 with TRBJ1-4, with 8 bases that match TRBD1. The CDR3 extends over 14 amino acids. V was pared by 3 bases and J by 4 bases, with 4 bases of the junction left unmatched. CDR1 and CDR2 (germline): GTSNPN, SVGIG (reference sequence). In nucleotides, the CDR3 is TGTGCCTGGAGAAGGACAGGGATTAATGAAAAACTGTTTTTT. It translates to CAWRRTGINEKLFF.

V gene TRBV6-1 combines with J gene TRBJ1-2; 9 bases are a match to TRBD1. The CDR3 is 14 residues long. V was clipped by 5 bases and J by 4 bases; unmatched bases: 5. In germline, CDR1 is MNHNS, CDR2 SASEGT. In nucleotides, the CDR3 is TGTGCCAGCAGTAAGGACAGGGGAGGCTATGGCTACACCTTC. Its protein is CASSKDRGGYGYTF.

The rearrangement links TRBV2 to TRBJ2-2; 9 bases are shared with TRBD1. The trim removed 4 bases at V and 6 bases at J, leaving 3 bases unmatched. Germline V gene sequence: CDR1 SNHLY, CDR2 FYNNEI. The CDR3 totals 14 residues. The CDR3 here is CASSARTGAGELFF. CDR3 DNA sequence: TGTGCCAGCAGTGCCCGGACAGGGGCCGGGGAGCTGTTTTTT.

The V gene is TRBV9, the J gene TRBJ2-3; D is perhaps TRBD1 (5 bases). In germline, CDR1 is SGDLS, CDR2 YYNGEE. V dropped 1 base and J dropped 2 bases, with 14 bases sitting between them. This CDR3 is built from 16 residues. In DNA form, the CDR3 reads TGTGCCAGCAGCGTATGGGGCTACCCGAACACAGATACGCAGTATTTT. Amino acid sequence: CASSVWGYPNTDTQYF.

This clone was picked up a small number of times. This chain joins TRBV5-1 and TRBJ1-6; D unresolved. Per germline, CDR1 SGHRS and CDR2 YFSETQ. Trimming removed 0 bases at V and 6 bases at J, with 10 bases between. The CDR3 has 15 amino acids. This chain's CDR3 is CASSLEGFGNSPLHF. The CDR3 region has the DNA TGCGCCAGCAGCTTGGAAGGGTTTGGTAATTCACCCCTCCACTTT. The full variable domain, with the rest looked up from reference TRBV5-1 and TRBJ1-6, is KAGVTQTPRYLIKTRGQQVTLSCSPISGHRSVSWYQQTPGQGLQFLFEYFSETQRNKGNFPGRFSGRQFSNSRSEMNVSTLELGDSALYLCASSLEGFGNSPLHFGNGTRLTVT.

The gene calls are TRBV10-3 and TRBJ1-2; D is perhaps TRBD1 (5 bases). The CDR3 sequence is 18 residues long. Trimming pared 0 bases from V and 2 bases from J, leaving 19 bases between. Germline V gives CDR1 ENHRY, CDR2 SYGVKD. The CDR3 DNA follows: TGTGCCATCAGTGAGTCTCCGTCGGCGCAGGGCAACAACTATGGCTACACCTTC. Its protein product is CAISESPSAQGNNYGYTF.

This chain links TRBV30 with TRBJ2-7; TRBD1 agrees at 10 bases. Germline V gives CDR1 GTSNPN, CDR2 SVGIG (reference sequence). CDR3 length: 14 amino acids. Trimming removed 2 bases from V and 1 base from J; junction bases left unmatched: 2. This CDR3 reads CAWSTGQGSYEQYF. CDR3 coding DNA: TGTGCCTGGAGTACGGGACAGGGGTCCTACGAGCAGTACTTC.

This clone came up once. The chain recombines TRBV7-3 with TRBJ1-2; D uncertain. V was cut by 1 base and J by 4 bases, with 10 bases left in between. Germline V gene data show CDR1 as SGHTA and CDR2 as FQGTGA. The CDR3 sequence is 14 residues long. The CDR3 DNA follows: TGTGCCAGCAGCTTAAATCCCCGGGGCTATGGCTACACCTTC. Translation gives CASSLNPRGYGYTF.

The chain carries TRBV18 and TRBJ2-5; 7 bases are shared with TRBD1. The CDR3 loop spans 19 amino acids. V shed 3 bases, J shed 6 bases, and the junction held 22 bases outside the gene matches. Per the germline V gene, CDR1 is KGHSH and CDR2 is LQKENI. CDR3 region: CASSPLHWSQNDRAQTQYF. CDR3 sequence (DNA): TGTGCCAGCTCACCTCTACATTGGTCCCAAAACGACAGGGCGCAGACCCAGTACTTC.

The rearrangement uses TRBV7-8 and TRBJ2-3; 13 bases are shared with TRBD2. Per germline, CDR1 SGHVS and CDR2 FQNEAQ. The CDR3 spans 16 residues. After removal of 1 base from V and 5 bases from J, the junction contained 3 bases not matched to a gene. CDR3 nucleotide sequence: TGTGCCAGCAGCTTAGACAGACTAGCGGGGGGAGATACGCAGTATTTT. It encodes CASSLDRLAGGDTQYF.